These T cell receptor beta chains were read from a single sample in a study of blood T cell repertoires in COVID-19. This table comes from immunoSEQ multiplex PCR, and its TCRdb copy is limited to in-frame clones, with some not included. Of 43,000 or so clones listed, around 87% are singletons. Sequenced input: peripheral blood. The receptors come from an elderly woman with active COVID-19. CDR3s include the opening cysteine and the closing phenylalanine or tryptophan. A D gene is named only where the DNA matches it firmly. Size values are once, few and many counts, or a class for expanded clones, and some rows have none.

J | D | size | V | CDR3 | DNA
TRBJ1-2 | TRBD1 | few | TRBV30 | CAWSSRTGNAAVF | TGTGCCTGGAGTTCGCGGACAGGGAACGCAGCAGTCTTC
TRBJ1-5 | - | - | TRBV28 | CASSSEGQGNQPQHF | TGTGCCAGCAGCTCTGAGGGCCAGGGGAATCAGCCCCAGCATTTT
TRBJ1-1 | TRBD1 | - | TRBV6-2/TRBV6-3 | CASSLGQGRTEAFF | TGTGCCAGCAGTTTAGGACAGGGGCGGACTGAAGCTTTCTTT
TRBJ1-5 | - | - | TRBV2 | CASSEAWRGARTNQPQHF | TGTGCCAGCAGTGAAGCTTGGCGGGGGGCGCGGACCAATCAGCCCCAGCATTTT
TRBJ1-2 | - | - | TRBV3-1/TRBV3-2 | CASSQDLWRADNGYTF | TGTGCCAGCAGCCAAGACCTTTGGAGGGCAGATAATGGCTACACCTTC
TRBJ1-5 | TRBD1 | - | TRBV5-1 | CASSFGTGRNQPQHF | TGCGCCAGCAGCTTCGGGACAGGGAGAAATCAGCCCCAGCATTTT
TRBJ2-1 | TRBD1 | medium-sized | TRBV9 | CASSVGDRDLNEQFF | TGTGCCAGCAGCGTAGGGGACAGGGACCTCAATGAGCAGTTCTTC
TRBJ2-1 | TRBD1 | - | TRBV3-1/TRBV3-2 | CASSQGTGNIGEQFF | TGTGCCAGCAGCCAAGGGACAGGAAATATCGGCGAGCAGTTCTTC
TRBJ2-7 | TRBD1 | - | TRBV19 | CASSKRDRPYEQYF | TGTGCCAGTAGTAAACGGGACAGACCCTACGAGCAGTACTTC
TRBJ1-3 | TRBD1 | few | TRBV28 | CASSGAWDSSGNTIYF | TGTGCCAGCAGTGGGGCCTGGGACAGCTCTGGAAACACCATATATTTT
TRBJ1-3 | - | - | TRBV4-1 | CASSLHWQGTGNTIYF | TGCGCCAGCAGCCTCCATTGGCAGGGAACGGGAAACACCATATATTTT
TRBJ2-5 | TRBD2 | - | TRBV7-2 | CASSSTLAGGRETQYF | TGTGCCAGCAGCTCTACGCTAGCGGGGGGGAGGGAGACCCAGTACTTC
TRBJ2-7 | TRBD2 | - | TRBV9 | CASSVTGTSQAEQYF | TGTGCCAGCAGCGTGACCGGGACTAGCCAAGCCGAGCAGTACTTC
TRBJ1-3 | - | few | TRBV27 | CASTLGNTIYF | TGTGCCAGCACTCTAGGAAACACCATATATTTT
TRBJ2-2 | - | - | TRBV24-1 | CATSDLLTFTGELFF | TGTGCCACCAGTGATTTGCTCACTTTCACCGGGGAGCTGTTTTTT
TRBJ2-3 | TRBD2 | - | TRBV27 | CASSPLGRGDTQYF | TGTGCCAGCAGTCCCTTAGGGCGGGGGGATACGCAGTATTTT
TRBJ1-2 | - | - | TRBV2 | CASDSGSYGYTF | TGTGCCAGCGACAGTGGCTCGTATGGCTACACCTTC
TRBJ1-4 | - | few | TRBV30 | CAWSVQPRGEKLFF | TGTGCCTGGAGTGTTCAACCTAGGGGGGAAAAACTGTTTTTT
TRBJ1-1 | - | - | TRBV11-3 | CASSLDRATEAFF | TGTGCCAGCAGCTTAGACAGGGCCACTGAAGCTTTCTTT
TRBJ2-7 | - | - | TRBV20-1 | CSASAGRYEQYF | TGCAGTGCTAGTGCTGGCCGCTACGAGCAGTACTTC
TRBJ2-7 | TRBD1 | - | TRBV19 | CASSTPRTGGSYEQYF | TGTGCCAGTAGTACCCCGAGGACAGGGGGCTCCTACGAGCAGTACTTC
TRBJ2-1 | TRBD2 | - | TRBV5-1 | CASSLTAGGLGNEQFF | TGCGCCAGCAGCTTAACAGCGGGGGGGCTAGGGAATGAGCAGTTCTTC
TRBJ1-2 | TRBD1 | - | TRBV29-1 | CSVGQGDGYTF | TGCAGCGTTGGACAGGGGGATGGCTACACCTTC
TRBJ2-1 | TRBD2 | - | TRBV6-2/TRBV6-3 | CASSVRGGANEQFF | TGTGCCAGCAGTGTTCGCGGGGGGGCCAATGAGCAGTTCTTC
TRBJ2-2 | - | - | TRBV9 | CASSVDFRLSGVDTGELFF | TGTGCCAGCAGCGTAGATTTTCGGTTGTCGGGGGTGGACACCGGGGAGCTGTTTTTT
TRBJ1-2 | - | - | TRBV6-6 | CASRQSQGIYGYTF | TGTGCCAGCAGACAATCGCAGGGGATTTATGGCTACACCTTC
TRBJ2-3 | - | - | TRBV7-9 | CASSLVMSARTDTQYF | TGTGCCAGCAGCTTAGTCATGTCAGCGAGAACAGATACGCAGTATTTT
TRBJ1-1 | - | - | TRBV29-1 | CSAEASWSTEAFF | TGCAGCGCGGAGGCTTCCTGGAGCACTGAAGCTTTCTTT
TRBJ2-3 | TRBD2 | - | TRBV6-2/TRBV6-3 | CASSSLAGGPLSTQYF | TGTGCCAGCAGTTCCCTAGCGGGGGGGCCGCTGAGTACGCAGTATTTT
TRBJ1-1 | - | - | TRBV6-5 | CATVGGPLRGAEAFF | TGTGCCACCGTAGGAGGGCCCCTGAGGGGAGCTGAAGCTTTCTTT